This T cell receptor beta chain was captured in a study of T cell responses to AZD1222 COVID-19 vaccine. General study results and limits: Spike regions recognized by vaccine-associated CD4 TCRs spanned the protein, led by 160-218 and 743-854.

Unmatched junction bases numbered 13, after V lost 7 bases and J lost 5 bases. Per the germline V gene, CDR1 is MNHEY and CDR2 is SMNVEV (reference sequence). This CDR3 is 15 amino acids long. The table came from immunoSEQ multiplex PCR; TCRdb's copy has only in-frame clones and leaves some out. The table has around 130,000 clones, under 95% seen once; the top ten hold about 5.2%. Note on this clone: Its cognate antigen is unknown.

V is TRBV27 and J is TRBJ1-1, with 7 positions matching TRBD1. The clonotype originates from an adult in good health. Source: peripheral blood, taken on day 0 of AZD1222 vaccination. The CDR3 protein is CASNPSGGRSTEAFF. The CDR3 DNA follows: TGTGCCAGCAATCCCTCAGGGGGGCGAAGTACTGAAGCTTTCTTT.